The 30 T cell receptor beta chains listed next were all sequenced from one sample in a study of blood T cell repertoires in COVID-19. Sequenced by immunoSEQ multiplex PCR; TCRdb stores in-frame clones only, minus some. The sample includes over 150,000 clones, roughly 90% seen only once; the top ten take 3% to 4%. Sequencing was carried out using peripheral blood. The receptor set was obtained from an older woman who had recovered from COVID-19.

The CDR3 DNA reads as TGTGCCAGCAGCTCGAGCGGGGGGCACAATGAGCAGTTCTTC. Encoded protein: CASSSSGGHNEQFF. The chain joins TRBV7-3 to TRBJ2-1, with 9 bases fitting TRBD2. This CDR3 is built from 14 residues. The V gene end was trimmed by 4 bases and the J gene end by 5 bases; junction bases not matched to a gene: 3. Germline V CDR1 and CDR2: SGHTA, FQGTGA.

This chain links TRBV4-1 with TRBJ2-2; a weak D match, TRBD1 (5 bases). The V gene's germline CDR1 is MGHRA and CDR2 YSYEKL. This CDR3 contains 16 residues. Trimming left V 1 base short and J 1 base short, with 10 bases between. DNA for the CDR3: TGCGCCAGCAGCCAAGGACAGCCCTTGAACACCGGGGAGCTGTTTTTT. Translated: CASSQGQPLNTGELFF.

This clone was seen just once. The rearrangement uses TRBV11-2 and TRBJ1-4, with D possibly being TRBD1 (5 bases). The CDR3 is 13 residues long. The ends were cut back, 4 bases at V and 8 bases at J, with 11 bases in the middle. The germline V gene encodes CDR1 SGHAT and CDR2 FQNNGV. The CDR3 DNA reads TGTGCCAGCAGCTCCTACCCAGGGGAAAAACTGTTTTTT. Translation: CASSSYPGEKLFF.

The gene calls are TRBV13 and TRBJ2-5, with a tentative D call TRBD2 (7 bases). Germline assignment: CDR1 PRHDT and CDR2 FYEKMQ (reference sequence). The CDR3 length is 14 residues. V was pared by 0 bases and J by 6 bases, with 11 bases between. The CDR3 bases are TGTGCCAGCAGCTTAGGTGCGGGGGCTCAGACCCAGTACTTC. Translated, it gives CASSLGAGAQTQYF. The whole variable domain, filled in from reference TRBV13 and TRBJ2-5, reads AAGVIQSPRHLIKEKRETATLKCYPIPRHDTVYWYQQGPGQDPQFLISFYEKMQSDKGSIPDRFSAQQFSDYHSELNMSSLELGDSALYFCASSLGAGAQTQYFGPGTRLLVL.

The genes are TRBV7-6 and TRBJ1-6; tentatively, D is TRBD1 (6 bases). Germline V gene lookup returns CDR1 SGHVS and CDR2 FNYEAQ. This CDR3 is 16 amino acids long. V dropped 1 base and J dropped 6 bases, with 13 bases sitting between them. CDR3 loop: CASSLGPGDLNSPLHF. In nucleotides, the CDR3 is TGTGCCAGCAGCTTAGGCCCAGGGGATCTTAATTCACCCCTCCACTTT.

The gene calls are TRBV5-4 and TRBJ1-6; 8 bases are shared with TRBD1. The CDR3 is made up of 15 amino acids. V shed 4 bases, J shed 8 bases, and the junction held 8 bases outside the gene matches. The germline CDR1 and CDR2 sequences are SGHNT and YYREEE (reference sequence). CDR3: CASSDGTGPYSPLHF. CDR3 bases: TGTGCCAGCAGCGATGGGACAGGCCCTTATTCACCCCTCCACTTT.

The chain links TRBV5-1 to TRBJ1-1, with D tentatively TRBD1 (5 bases). The CDR3 contains 14 residues. Per germline, CDR1 SGHRS and CDR2 YFSETQ. Trimming stripped 1 base from V and 3 bases from J, with 10 bases between. The CDR3 nucleotides are TGCGCCAGCAGCTTGACCGAACAGGACACTGAAGCTTTCTTT. This codes for CASSLTEQDTEAFF.

As to this clone: A junction end diverges from the germline sequence, so it may reflect a read error. The chain carries TRBV30 and TRBJ1-2, with D tentatively TRBD1 (6 bases). CDR3 length: 18 amino acids. Germline V lookup: CDR1 GTSNPN, CDR2 SVGIG (reference sequence). The chain's CDR3 is CAWTLCSVVAGANYGYTF. CDR3 in DNA: TGTGCCTGGACCCTTTGCTCCGTGGTAGCGGGGGCCAACTACGGCTACACCTTC. The full variable domain, its missing parts supplied by reference TRBV30 and TRBJ1-2, is SQTIHQWPATLVQPVGSPLSLECTVEGTSNPNLYWYRQAAGRGLQLLFYSVGIGQISSEVPQNLSASRPQDRQFILSSKKLLLSDSGFYLCAWTLCSVVAGANYGYTFGSGTRLTVV.

This chain connects TRBV2 to TRBJ1-1; D gene ambiguous. This CDR3 comprises 11 residues. Between the trimmed V and J ends, which lost 6 bases and 7 bases, there was a span of 9 bases. Germline V gene lookup returns CDR1 SNHLY and CDR2 FYNNEI. The CDR3 sequence: CASRTRGEAFF. The DNA of the CDR3 is TGTGCCAGCAGGACGCGAGGTGAAGCTTTCTTT.

This clone appeared once. The rearrangement joins TRBV27 to TRBJ2-5, with a weak D call TRBD2 (6 bases). Trimming stripped 2 bases from V and 0 bases from J, with 19 bases between. Per the germline V gene, CDR1 is MNHEY and CDR2 is SMNVEV (reference sequence). The CDR3 contains 18 residues. CDR3 sequence: CASSLRVFGGADQETQYF. Written as DNA, the CDR3 is TGTGCCAGCAGTTTAAGGGTGTTCGGGGGTGCGGACCAAGAGACCCAGTACTTC.

This sequence joins TRBV4-1 and TRBJ2-1, with D perhaps TRBD1 (5 bases). The CDR3 is made up of 14 amino acids. The germline V and J ends were trimmed by 2 bases and 4 bases, with 9 bases remaining between them. Germline loops: CDR1 MGHRA, CDR2 YSYEKL. CDR3 DNA: TGCGCCAGCAGCCAAAGGACAACTTACAATGAGCAGTTCTTC. This encodes CASSQRTTYNEQFF.

This chain joins TRBV5-5 and TRBJ2-3; 11 bases match TRBD2. Per the germline V gene, CDR1 is SGHKS and CDR2 is YYEKEE (reference sequence). V trimming: 4 bases; J trimming: 7 bases; junction bases outside the gene matches: 8. This CDR3 comprises 15 residues. The CDR3 DNA is TGTGCCAGCAGCGAGACTAGCGGGGTTTCAAATACGCAGTATTTT. The encoded protein is CASSETSGVSNTQYF.

This rearrangement joins TRBV19 to TRBJ2-1; a possible D gene is TRBD2 (5 bases). CDR3 length equals 16 residues. V lost 3 bases to trimming and J lost 3 bases, with 15 bases between them. Germline lookup yields CDR1 LNHDA and CDR2 SQIVND (reference sequence). CDR3 sequence reads: CASSIFSGVGYNEQFF. The CDR3 DNA reads as TGTGCCAGTAGTATTTTTTCCGGGGTGGGCTACAATGAGCAGTTCTTC.

This clone was picked up one time. The V call is TRBV5-1, the J call TRBJ2-7, with D perhaps matching TRBD1 (6 bases). V lost 2 bases to trimming and J lost 5 bases, with 11 bases between them. In germline, CDR1 is SGHRS, CDR2 YFSETQ. CDR3 size: 13 residues. The CDR3 protein is CASSLPGAHEQYF. CDR3 DNA sequence: TGCGCCAGCAGCTTACCAGGGGCCCACGAGCAGTACTTC.

The chain employs TRBV27 and TRBJ2-7; 7 nucleotides line up with TRBD1. Germline loops: CDR1 MNHEY, CDR2 SMNVEV (reference sequence). The CDR3 runs to 15 residues. The V and J ends lost 5 bases and 0 bases, in that order; junction bases with no gene match: 7. The CDR3 spells CASSNLGQSSYEQYF. Written as DNA, the CDR3 is TGTGCCAGCAGTAACCTGGGACAGAGCTCCTACGAGCAGTACTTC.

With regard to this clone: The junction departs from germline at one end; a sequencing error may be responsible. The chain recombines TRBV12-3 or TRBV12-4 with TRBJ2-3; 8 nucleotides match TRBD1. The CDR3 is 13 residues long. The CDR3 spells CASSLAGTGTQYF. In nucleotides, the CDR3 is TGTGCCAGCAGTTTAGCGGGGACAGGTACGCAGTATTTT.

The chain carries TRBV4-2 and TRBJ2-2; D not certain. V was cut by 0 bases and J by 4 bases, with 3 bases left in between. There are 13 residues in the CDR3. Germline V gene sequence: CDR1 LGHNA, CDR2 YNFKEQ. CDR3 loop: CASSQDLTGELFF. The CDR3 DNA is TGTGCCAGCAGCCAAGATCTCACCGGGGAGCTGTTTTTT.

The chain combines TRBV5-6 with TRBJ1-5; a weak D match, TRBD1 (6 bases). Germline values: CDR1 SGHDT, CDR2 YYEEEE. V was cut by 1 base and J by 2 bases, with 10 bases left in between. This CDR3 comprises 15 residues. CDR3 coding DNA: TGTGCCAGCAGCTTGACGTCAGGGGGCAATCAGCCCCAGCATTTT. It codes for CASSLTSGGNQPQHF.

This chain joins TRBV9 and TRBJ2-3, with 12 nucleotides matching TRBD2. V lost 3 bases, J lost 6 bases, and 5 bases stayed unmatched. This CDR3 contains 15 residues. Germline-derived CDR1 and CDR2 are SGDLS and YYNGEE. The CDR3 sequence: CASSETSGGFDTQYF. The DNA of the CDR3 is TGTGCCAGCAGCGAGACTAGCGGGGGATTCGATACGCAGTATTTT. The full variable domain, with the rest looked up from reference TRBV9 and TRBJ2-3, is DSGVTQTPKHLITATGQRVTLRCSPRSGDLSVYWYQQSLDQGLQFLIQYYNGEERAKGNILERFSAQQFPDLHSELNLSSLELGDSALYFCASSETSGGFDTQYFGPGTRLTVL.

The chain employs TRBV25-1 and TRBJ1-4, with D perhaps TRBD1 (6 bases). The CDR3 extends over 15 amino acids. The V end lost 5 bases, the J end lost 7 bases, and 17 bases lay between the germline ends. Germline V lookup: CDR1 MGHDK, CDR2 SYGVNS. The CDR3 here is CASSPRTVSGEKLFF. The DNA for the CDR3 is TGTGCCAGCAGTCCCAGGACAGTCTCCGGTGAAAAACTGTTTTTT.

This chain joins TRBV19 and TRBJ1-6, with D perhaps TRBD1 (5 bases). V was cut by 5 bases and J by 8 bases, with 16 bases left in between. CDR3 length equals 15 residues. CDR1 LNHDA and CDR2 SQIVND come from the germline V gene (reference sequence). Written as DNA, the CDR3 is TGTGCCAGTAGTGCTGGGCAGGGATTCGATTCACCCCTCCACTTT. This codes for CASSAGQGFDSPLHF.

This rearrangement joins TRBV3-1 (or the pseudogene TRBV3-2) to TRBJ2-7; 9 bases fit TRBD1. CDR3 length equals 15 residues. The V segment lost 6 bases and the J segment 9 bases; nucleotides outside the gene matches: 15. The germline CDR1 and CDR2 sequences are LGHDT and YNNKEL (reference sequence). The CDR3 protein is CASRGTGTGKVGQYF. The CDR3 DNA reads TGTGCCAGCAGGGGCACCGGGACAGGGAAGGTCGGGCAGTACTTC.

Only a few counts were recorded for this clone. The same CDR3 arises from other DNA sequences in this sample as well. This chain uses TRBV19 with TRBJ1-5; 8 nucleotides align to TRBD1. From germline, CDR1 is LNHDA and CDR2 SQIVND (reference sequence). The CDR3 consists of 15 residues. With 4 bases clipped from V and 4 bases from J, the junction kept 6 bases outside the gene matches. This CDR3 is CASSTDRGGNQPQHF. The CDR3 nucleotides read TGTGCCAGTAGTACTGACAGGGGAGGGAATCAGCCCCAGCATTTT.

Here the CDR3 reads CASAKQGHGYTF. Written as DNA, the CDR3 is TGTGCCAGCGCTAAACAGGGACATGGCTACACCTTC. V usage is TRBV7-9 and J usage is TRBJ1-2, with D tentatively TRBD1 (6 bases). This CDR3 has 12 amino acids. The V gene lost 8 bases and the J gene lost 6 bases, with 13 bases spanning the gap. CDR1 is SEHNR, CDR2 FQNEAQ, per germline (reference sequence).

This rearrangement joins TRBV14 to TRBJ1-1, with D maybe TRBD1 (5 bases). The CDR3 totals 13 residues. Looked up from germline, CDR1 is SGHDN and CDR2 is FVKESK. Trimming pared 6 bases from V and 8 bases from J, leaving 16 bases between. The CDR3 is CASSIQANSEAFF. For the CDR3, the DNA is TGTGCCAGCAGTATACAGGCCAACTCAGAAGCTTTCTTT.

The V gene is TRBV4-1, the J gene TRBJ2-6, with a tentative D call TRBD1 (6 bases). V dropped 1 base and J dropped 2 bases, with 21 bases sitting between them. Looked up from germline, CDR1 is MGHRA and CDR2 is YSYEKL. The CDR3 totals 20 residues. CDR3 bases: TGCGCCAGCAGCCAAGCTGGGACGGGACAAAGGGGTGCTGGGGCCAACGTCCTGACTTTC. Protein: CASSQAGTGQRGAGANVLTF.

This sequence joins TRBV28 and TRBJ2-1, with D maybe TRBD2 (5 bases). Trimming shortened V by 5 bases and J by 10 bases, and 21 bases separated the two germline ends. CDR3 length: 15 amino acids. Per the germline V gene, CDR1 is MDHEN and CDR2 is SYDVKM. CDR3 DNA sequence: TGTGCCAGCAGTCGCACCTGGGCCGGGGTGGAGGAGCAGTTCTTC. Residues: CASSRTWAGVEEQFF.

V is TRBV7-9 and J is TRBJ2-5; the match to TRBD2 covers 15 bases. This CDR3 is 18 amino acids long. The J segment lost 2 bases and the V segment lost 6 bases, leaving 10 bases of the junction unmatched. Germline-derived CDR1 and CDR2 are SEHNR and FQNEAQ (reference sequence). The CDR3 DNA reads TGTGCCAGCAGAAGCGGGACTAGCGGGGGGATAGGGCAAGAGACCCAGTACTTC. This gives the protein CASRSGTSGGIGQETQYF.

V gene TRBV7-2 combines with J gene TRBJ2-5; 10 nucleotides match TRBD2. V was clipped by 4 bases and J by 2 bases; unmatched bases: 4. The germline V gene has CDR1 SGHTA and CDR2 FQGNSA. The CDR3 has 15 residues. This CDR3 reads CASSWAAGGQETQYF. The CDR3 nucleotides are TGTGCCAGCAGCTGGGCAGCGGGGGGGCAAGAGACCCAGTACTTC.

The rearrangement uses TRBV5-1 and TRBJ2-1; 10 bases fit TRBD1. The length of the CDR3 is 19 residues. Losses at the gene ends were 6 bases for V and 15 bases for J; bases not matched to a gene: 30. The V gene's germline CDR1 is SGHRS and CDR2 YFSETQ. Here the CDR3 reads CASNALGQGMSGLPFPGFF. The CDR3 bases are TGCGCCAGCAATGCTCTGGGACAGGGGATGTCAGGGCTCCCCTTCCCGGGGTTCTTC.